The T cell receptor beta chain under discussion was sequenced for a study of somatic mutations in cytotoxic T cells in rheumatoid arthritis. Notes on the study in general: A largest CD8+ clone above 20% of CD8+ cells occurred in about an eighth of the roughly 60 patients.

Using immunoSEQ multiplex PCR, the repertoire was profiled, and TCRdb retains in-frame clones only, with some absent. Of 27,000 or so clones in the sample, around 84% were seen once. After removal of 4 bases from V and 5 bases from J, the junction contained 7 bases not matched to a gene. Germline V gene sequence: CDR1 SGDLS, CDR2 YYNGEE. The CDR3 sequence is 14 residues long. With respect to this clone: No antigen is known for it.

Sequences were obtained from CD8+ T cells sorted from blood. V is TRBV9 and J is TRBJ2-7; 9 positions agree with TRBD1. This clonotype was sampled from an adult with rheumatoid arthritis. CDR3 sequence: CASSSGTGINEQYF. In nucleotides, the CDR3 is TGTGCCAGCAGCTCCGGGACAGGGATCAACGAGCAGTACTTC.